Below, one T cell receptor (beta chain) is given with its context. Its antigen is still unknown. No much larger clone exists at a distance of one base, and base qualities are not known. This sample is part of a study of cytomegalovirus exposure and HLA in healthy donors (dated by TCRdb to 2017 to 2019). In the study overall: An earlier analysis of several hundred of the donors reported 276 Gb of sequence data and around 120 million unique TCR beta sequences obtained from about 170 million T cells. Approximately 300 gigabases of sequencing data and about 92 million unique TCR sequences made up an early release that covered approximately 700 HLA-typed donors. Among the approximately 400 genotyped donors, approximately 77% belonged to the genetic ancestry cluster associated with self-reported Caucasian donors. The aim of the study was to test whether cataloging public T cell receptors could identify signatures of past pathogen exposure. The study used immunosequencing to profile the T cell repertoires of approximately 650 subjects and linked those repertoires to cytomegalovirus serostatus. Along with the approximately 700-subject first cohort, a separate validation cohort of over a hundred different subjects was used. To predict cytomegalovirus infection status, the study combined high-throughput TCR immunosequencing, statistical association of individual TCRs with disease status, and machine learning. A later analysis re-analyzed previously published TCR beta repertoires from roughly 600 donors and added high-resolution HLA genotyping to study TCR occurrence patterns. Rather than drawing on any new phenotypic data, the later analysis identified candidate immune exposures from TCR beta sequences and the way those sequences occurred across donors. In an earlier analysis of a few hundred of the donors, high-throughput TCR beta sequencing was used to judge whether each TCR beta V gene segment behaved as functional or pseudogenic. Donor age, sex, ethnicity and CMV serostatus were compiled together with the repertoire data. Genome-wide SNP genotypes for about 65% of the roughly 670 donors were used in a later genetic analysis, which treated that subset as a discovery cohort. Every discovery cohort repertoire had been produced on one sequencing platform. HLA typing included class I and class II loci at four-digit resolution. Typing coverage varied by locus: about 629-630 donors for A, B, C, DRB1 and DQB1; 522 for DQA1; 606 for DPA1; 450 to 480 for DPB1. Four to six DR-DQ haplotypes were handled as single units for association and clustering, since linkage in the cohort was strong. Among around 400 genotyped donors of the cohort, an average of around 220,000 unique TCR beta nucleotide sequences was sequenced per donor, of which about 20% were non-productive.

Cut back by 4 bases and 5 bases, the V and J ends lie 12 bases apart. From the cysteine up to the phenylalanine, the CDR3 has a length of 13 residues. Only CDR3 DNA is held: 39 bases, read in frame from base 1. The germline V gene gives CDR1 as SGHRS and CDR2 as YFSETQ. Here is what the overall study found, with its caveats: The sequencing pipeline was judged likely to have produced a cluster of highly shared sequence variants as a technical artifact. Because counts were too low, about 18 rarely observed V segments, including chromosome 9 orphons, were excluded from the earlier analysis of some 590 of the donors. A later analysis found that most CMV-associated TCR beta chains appeared HLA-restricted, with HLA associations seemingly driven largely by CMV exposure. A later genetic analysis associated a missense DCLRE1C variant with V-gene and J-gene trimming of TCR beta chains, and an independent cohort replicated the association. In an earlier analysis of a few hundred of the donors, most TCR beta V segments were observed in productive rearrangements about 87% or about 30% of the time, broadly matching IMGT annotations. Across donors, most TCR sequences were observed very rarely, whereas some public TCRs were present in many individuals. The presence/absence analyses assumed that sequencing depth was roughly uniform across donors, and that assumption may not be true. Strong co-occurrence of HLA alleles, especially DR and DQ, made assigning TCR associations to individual alleles difficult. A later analysis found that TCR association rates varied across HLA loci, with DRB1 alleles showing the most associated TCRs and HLA-C alleles the fewest. Because HLA typing was missing for some donors at each locus, association tests included only the typed subset. A further reported finding was that TCR beta sequences accurately predicted the HLA-A and HLA-B alleles for most subjects in the first cohort. The classifier was reported to diagnose cytomegalovirus status with high specificity and sensitivity in both the original and validation cohorts. Because the 87-base-pair reads could not distinguish some IMGT-functional V segments, including TRBV6-2 and TRBV6-3, those segments were excluded. Compared with the approximately 720-donor mean, donors in an Asian-associated ancestry cluster had fewer N-insertions in productive TCRs, according to a later genetic analysis. In a later analysis, some 17,000 TCR beta sequences were associated with specific HLA alleles at a false discovery rate of 0.05. The study gave a list of more than 150 TCR beta chains associated with cytomegalovirus. According to the authors, the approach could potentially be generalized to other disease states and immunological phenotypes. The cohort was sequenced for TCR beta chains only, and without alpha or paired-chain data the features that could be detected were limited. In vitro tests confirmed that a few of the cytomegalovirus-associated TCR beta chains recognize cytomegalovirus antigens. A later analysis found that HLA-associated TCR beta chains were more clonally expanded and had lower generation probabilities than equally common non-associated chains. Immune exposure information for the cohort was limited to CMV serostatus. Correlated functional status among segregating V segments might be attributable to linkage disequilibrium, but an unknown experimental factor could not be ruled out. A later analysis reported that several top co-occurrence clusters appeared linked to parvovirus B19, influenza, CMV and Epstein-Barr virus.

The cohort comprised fewer than 750 healthy bone marrow donors. At the time of sampling, all cohort members were nominally healthy, though unrecorded immune exposures were likely present. The donor was CMV seropositive and belonged to the group of over 250 seropositive cohort members. A peripheral blood sample was collected from each donor, and TCR beta sequencing was performed on peripheral blood mononuclear cells. The Qiagen DNeasy Blood Extraction Kit was used to extract genomic DNA from the blood cell samples. Library preparation used the immunoSEQ multiplex PCR assay. For the multiplex PCR, a mixture combining 60 forward primers for TCR Vbeta segments and 13 reverse primers for TCR Jbeta segments was used. A multiplex PCR assay on genomic DNA amplified the CDR3 region of rearranged TCR beta genes. Amplified TCR beta libraries were sequenced as 87-base-pair reads on the Illumina HiSeq System. The study's own analysis went as follows. A later analysis tallied 80 million to 95 million unique TCR beta chains across the roughly 610 repertoires, and around 12 million of those chains were shared by two or more donors. To remove PCR and sequencing errors, raw reads were error-corrected and collapsed into unique sequences using a nearest-neighbor algorithm that merged closely related sequences. V, D and J gene segments were assigned by aligning CDR3 sequences to IMGT reference sequences. Each retained sequence needed at least a six-nucleotide match to both a V gene segment and a J gene segment. Rearrangements were classified as productive when the CDR3 lacked stop codons and remained in frame with V and J, and all other rearrangements were classified as non-productive. Following IMGT convention, CDR3 was defined as the stretch from the second conserved V-encoded cysteine up to the conserved J-encoded phenylalanine. The earlier analysis of fewer than 750 of the donors excluded sequences that lacked an unambiguous match to a single V gene segment. In an earlier analysis of more than 500 of the donors, a V segment was called functional when productive rearrangements were above 56.7%, and segregating when the standard deviation between donors exceeded 5%. To diagnose cytomegalovirus status from the catalog of TCR beta chain sequences, a statistical classification framework was built. A later analysis assigned V and J genes by comparing TCR nucleotide sequences with IMGT/GENE-DB human TR gene sequences. The TCRdist pipeline was used in a later analysis to assign CDR3 sequences and most-parsimonious VDJ recombination scenarios. In a later analysis, every TCR beta chain was defined by the combination of its CDR3 amino acid sequence and its V-gene family, and reads without a unique V-gene family were dropped. In a later analysis, a few hundred highly shared, low-generation-probability nucleotide sequences were removed to address suspected cross-contamination and a sequencing artifact. In a later analysis, a clonal expansion index was calculated for each public chain from normalized within-repertoire ranks of inferred template counts. Generation probabilities in a later analysis came from a VDJ recombination model fitted to out-of-frame rearrangements, and those results were checked against IGoR. In a later analysis, hypergeometric tests were used to score TCR-TCR, TCR-HLA and TCR-CMV co-occurrence, with a repertoire-size bias correction applied to TCR pairs. To estimate false discovery rates, a later analysis permuted the HLA or CMV assignments 20 times. A later analysis grouped co-occurring TCRs with DBSCAN, adding TCRdist sequence similarity when clustering within HLA-allele-positive subsets. For co-occurrence clustering, repertoires with fewer than 30,000 or more than 120,000 public chains were excluded, along with roughly 5 repertoires with anomalous nucleotide sharing. Drawn from immuneACCESS, this table holds only the in-frame rearrangements with V and J called that TCRdb kept. Clones are partly lost; checked studies trace under half to an unresolved V gene and leave the rest unexplained. V and J calls and clone size are given by that table; D and trimming were obtained from the DNA. This sample gives 100,000 or so clones in total; 74% of them show up just once. The ten largest clones take up 2.6% of the sample.

The specimen sequenced was PBMCs. The chain links TRBV5-1 with TRBJ2-5, with TRBD2 tentatively as D gene (6 bases match). The sequence was obtained from a man aged 50 to 60 in good health and CMV-seropositive. The CDR3 amino acid sequence is: CASSSPGGETQYF. The DNA reads as follows: TGCGCCAGCAGCAGCCCAGGAGGGGAGACCCAGTACTTC.